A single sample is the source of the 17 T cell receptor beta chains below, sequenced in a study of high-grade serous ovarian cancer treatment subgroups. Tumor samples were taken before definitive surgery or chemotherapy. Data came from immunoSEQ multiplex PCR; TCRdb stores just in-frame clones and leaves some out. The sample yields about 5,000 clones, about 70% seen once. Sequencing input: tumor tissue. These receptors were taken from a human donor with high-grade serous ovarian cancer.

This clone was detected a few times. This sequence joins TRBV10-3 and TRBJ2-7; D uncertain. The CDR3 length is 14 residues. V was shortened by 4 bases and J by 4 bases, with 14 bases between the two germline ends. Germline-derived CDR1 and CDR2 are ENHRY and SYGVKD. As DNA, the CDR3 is TGTGCCATCAGTGTTGGCAGGCTAGGGTACGAGCAGTACGTC. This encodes CAISVGRLGYEQYV.

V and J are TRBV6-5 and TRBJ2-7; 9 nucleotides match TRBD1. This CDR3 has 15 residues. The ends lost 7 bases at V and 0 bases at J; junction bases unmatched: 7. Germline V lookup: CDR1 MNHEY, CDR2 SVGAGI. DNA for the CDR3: TGTGCCAGCATGGCCGGGACAGGGTTCTCCTACGAGCAGTACTTC. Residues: CASMAGTGFSYEQYF.

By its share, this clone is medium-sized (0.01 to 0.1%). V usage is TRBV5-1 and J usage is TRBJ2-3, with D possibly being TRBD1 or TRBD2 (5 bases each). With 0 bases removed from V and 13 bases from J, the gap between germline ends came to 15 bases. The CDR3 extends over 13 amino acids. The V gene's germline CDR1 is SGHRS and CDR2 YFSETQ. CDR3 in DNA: TGCGCCAGCAGCTTGGGTGGGGACGGAGTCGAGTATTTT. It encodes CASSLGGDGVEYF.

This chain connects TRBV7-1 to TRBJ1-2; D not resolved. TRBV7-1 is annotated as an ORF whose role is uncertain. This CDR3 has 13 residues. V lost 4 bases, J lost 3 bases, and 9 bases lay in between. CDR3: CASSLLRDYGYTF. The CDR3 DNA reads TGTGCCAGCAGCTTGTTGCGGGACTATGGCTACACCTTC.

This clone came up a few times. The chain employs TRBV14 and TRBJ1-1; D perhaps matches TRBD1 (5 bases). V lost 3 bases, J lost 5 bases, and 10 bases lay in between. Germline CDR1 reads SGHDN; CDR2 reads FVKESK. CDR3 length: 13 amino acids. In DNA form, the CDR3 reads TGTGCCAGCAGCCAGGGGGTAATGACTGAAGCTTTCTTT. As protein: CASSQGVMTEAFF.

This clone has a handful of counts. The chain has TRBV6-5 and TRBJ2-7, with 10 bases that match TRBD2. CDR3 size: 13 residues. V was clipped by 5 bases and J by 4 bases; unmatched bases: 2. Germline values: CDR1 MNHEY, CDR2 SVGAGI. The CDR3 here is CASSQREGYEQYF. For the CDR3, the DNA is TGTGCCAGCAGTCAGCGGGAGGGGTACGAGCAGTACTTC.

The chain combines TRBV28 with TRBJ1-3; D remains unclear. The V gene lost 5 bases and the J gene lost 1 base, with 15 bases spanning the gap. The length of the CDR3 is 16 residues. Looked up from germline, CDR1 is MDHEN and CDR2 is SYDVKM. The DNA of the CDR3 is TGTGCCAGCAGTCTAGTATCGGAAATATCTGGAAACACCATATATTTT. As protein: CASSLVSEISGNTIYF.

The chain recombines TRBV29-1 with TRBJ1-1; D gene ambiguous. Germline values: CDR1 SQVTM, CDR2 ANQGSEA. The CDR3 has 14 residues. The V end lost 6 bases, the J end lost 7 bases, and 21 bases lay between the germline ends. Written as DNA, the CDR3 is TGCAGCGTACCCAAGGGAGGAGGTGGAAATGAAGCTTTCTTT. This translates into CSVPKGGGGNEAFF.

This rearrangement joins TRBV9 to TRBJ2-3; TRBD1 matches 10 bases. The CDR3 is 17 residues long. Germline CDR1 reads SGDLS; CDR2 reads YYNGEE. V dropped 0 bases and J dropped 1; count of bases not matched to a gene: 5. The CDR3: CASSVDRGTGGTDTQYF. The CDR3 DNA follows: TGTGCCAGCAGCGTAGATAGGGGGACAGGGGGCACAGATACGCAGTATTTT.

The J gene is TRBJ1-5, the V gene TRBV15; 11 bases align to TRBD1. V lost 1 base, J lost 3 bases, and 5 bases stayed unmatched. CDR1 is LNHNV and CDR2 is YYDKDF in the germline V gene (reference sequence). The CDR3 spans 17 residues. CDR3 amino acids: CATSRGPGQGDNQPQHF. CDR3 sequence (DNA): TGTGCCACCAGCAGAGGCCCGGGACAGGGGGACAATCAGCCCCAGCATTTT.

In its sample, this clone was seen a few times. DNA of the CDR3: TGTGCCAGCAGAAAACCAGGGTTGAGCACTGAAGCTTTCTTT. Protein: CASRKPGLSTEAFF. The genes are TRBV7-9 and TRBJ1-1, with D perhaps matching TRBD1 (5 bases). The CDR3 spans 14 residues. Germline assignment: CDR1 SEHNR and CDR2 FQNEAQ (reference sequence). Trimming left V 6 bases short and J 4 bases short, with 15 bases between.

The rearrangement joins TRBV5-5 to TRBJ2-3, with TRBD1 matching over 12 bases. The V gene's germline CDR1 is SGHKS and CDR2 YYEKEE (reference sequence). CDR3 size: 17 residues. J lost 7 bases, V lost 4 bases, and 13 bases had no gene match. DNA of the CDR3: TGTGCCAGCAGCCGCTCCGGGACAGGGGGCGAATCGAATACGCAGTATTTT. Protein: CASSRSGTGGESNTQYF.

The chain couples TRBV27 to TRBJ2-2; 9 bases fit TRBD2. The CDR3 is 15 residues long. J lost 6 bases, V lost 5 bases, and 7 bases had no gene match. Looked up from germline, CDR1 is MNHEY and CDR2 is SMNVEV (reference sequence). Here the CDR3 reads CASSRSGGSPGELFF. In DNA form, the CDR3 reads TGTGCCAGCAGTCGTAGCGGGGGAAGCCCCGGGGAGCTGTTTTTT.

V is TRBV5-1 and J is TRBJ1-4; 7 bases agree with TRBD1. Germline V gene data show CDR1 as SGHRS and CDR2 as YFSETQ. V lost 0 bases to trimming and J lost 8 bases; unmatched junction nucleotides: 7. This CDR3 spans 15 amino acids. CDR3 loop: CASSLDVGGDEKLFF. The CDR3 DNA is TGCGCCAGCAGCTTGGACGTAGGGGGCGACGAAAAACTGTTTTTT.

The CDR3 loop reads CASSLDVSQPQHF. The DNA for the CDR3 is TGTGCCAGCAGCTTAGATGTAAGTCAGCCCCAGCATTTT. V is TRBV7-2 and J is TRBJ1-5; D is undetermined. The CDR3 length is 13 residues. Germline CDR1 SGHTA, CDR2 FQGNSA. The germline V and J ends were trimmed by 1 base and 6 bases, with 7 bases remaining between them.

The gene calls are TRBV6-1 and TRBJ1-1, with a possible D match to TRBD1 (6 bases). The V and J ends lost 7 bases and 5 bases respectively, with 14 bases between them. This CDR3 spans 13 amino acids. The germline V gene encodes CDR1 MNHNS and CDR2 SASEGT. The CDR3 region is CASTVRGRTEAFF. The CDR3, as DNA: TGTGCCAGCACGGTCAGGGGTAGGACTGAAGCTTTCTTT.

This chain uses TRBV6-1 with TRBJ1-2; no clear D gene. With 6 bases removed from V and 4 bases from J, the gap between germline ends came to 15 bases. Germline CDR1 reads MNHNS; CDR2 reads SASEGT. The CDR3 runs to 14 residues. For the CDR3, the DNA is TGTGCCAGCAGGGCGATGGGGAGTGGCTATGGCTACACCTTC. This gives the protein CASRAMGSGYGYTF.